Presented here are 14 T cell receptor beta chains from one specimen sequenced in a study of early T cells in non-severe SARS-CoV-2 infection. One entry per CDR3 protein results from TCRdb running MiXCR on the 5' RACE reads. This sample has 60,000 or so distinct CDR3 sequences, with 10% to 15% found just once. This sample comprised whole blood, obtained at baseline. The receptors were gathered from an adult who was a healthcare worker with PCR-confirmed SARS-CoV-2 infection or an uninfected control (not recorded which).

The chain's CDR3 is CASEKSGGAITQYF. CDR3 in DNA: TGTGCTAGTGAAAAGAGCGGGGGGGCCATTACGCAGTATTTT. V and J are TRBV12-5 and TRBJ2-3, with TRBD2 identical over 10 bases. CDR3 length: 14 residues. Germline trimming cut 7 bases from V and 8 bases from J; bases unmatched to any gene: 9. In germline, CDR1 is LGHNT, CDR2 FRNRAP.

This clonotype was detected many times. J is TRBJ1-1 and V is TRBV3-1, with 7 bases lining up with TRBD1. Losses at the gene ends were 1 base for V and 1 base for J; bases not matched to a gene: 9. The CDR3 is made up of 17 amino acids. Germline CDR1 LGHDT, CDR2 YNNKEL (reference sequence). The CDR3 DNA reads TGTGCCAGCAGCCAAGCCCCGTCCCGGGACAGGAACACTGAAGCTTTCTTT. Translation gives CASSQAPSRDRNTEAFF.

In this sample, this clonotype turned up many times. The rearrangement uses TRBV7-6 and TRBJ2-1; 8 bases map to TRBD2. Looked up from germline, CDR1 is SGHVS and CDR2 is FNYEAQ. The CDR3 has 19 amino acids. V shed 1 base and J 4 bases; nucleotides not matched to a gene: 15. In DNA form, the CDR3 reads TGTGCCAGCAGCTTAGTAGGGGGACTACGGGAGGGCTTATACAATGAGCAGTTCTTC. Protein sequence: CASSLVGGLREGLYNEQFF.

This clonotype was counted at least ten times. V usage is TRBV7-9 and J usage is TRBJ2-1, with a possible D match to TRBD2 (6 bases). Germline CDR1 is SEHNR and CDR2 is FQNEAQ (reference sequence). CDR3 size: 15 residues. Trimming shortened V by 5 bases and J by 2 bases, and 13 bases separated the two germline ends. CDR3 sequence: CASSLRGSAYNEQFF. CDR3 bases: TGTGCCAGCAGCCTCCGGGGGAGTGCCTACAATGAGCAGTTCTTC.

This clonotype was picked up a small number of times. The V gene is TRBV7-9, the J gene TRBJ2-3; the D gene is possibly TRBD2 (5 bases). Germline CDR1 SEHNR, CDR2 FQNEAQ (reference sequence). The length of the CDR3 is 15 residues. Trimming left V 5 bases short and J 4 bases short, with 16 bases between. The CDR3, as DNA: TGTGCCAGCAGCCGCCCGGGCCACGGGGCAGATACGCAGTATTTT. Its translation: CASSRPGHGADTQYF. The full variable domain, in which reference TRBV7-9 and TRBJ2-3 provide the parts outside the CDR3, is DTGVSQNPRHKITKRGQNVTFRCDPISEHNRLYWYRQTLGQGPEFLTYFQNEAQLEKSRLLSDRFSAERPKGSFSTLEIQRTEQGDSAMYLCASSRPGHGADTQYFGPGTRLTVL.

The chain uses TRBV6-1 and TRBJ1-6; the D is unclear. The V gene lost 3 bases and the J gene lost 0 bases, with 6 bases spanning the gap. Looked up from germline, CDR1 is MNHNS and CDR2 is SASEGT. The CDR3 is 15 amino acids. The CDR3 reads CASSDNDSYNSPLHF. Here the CDR3 DNA reads TGTGCCAGCAGTGATAATGACTCCTATAATTCACCCCTCCACTTT.

Only a few counts were recorded for this clonotype. The chain employs TRBV27 and TRBJ2-1; D may be TRBD1 or TRBD2 (5 bases each). This CDR3 region has 14 residues. Per germline, CDR1 MNHEY and CDR2 SMNVEV (reference sequence). Trimming removed 2 bases from V and 5 bases from J, with 10 bases in between. The CDR3 sequence: CASSLGGDHNEQFF. The CDR3 DNA reads TGTGCCAGCAGTTTAGGGGGTGACCACAATGAGCAGTTCTTC.

The J gene is TRBJ2-3, the V gene TRBV6-1, with D perhaps matching TRBD2 (5 bases). CDR3 size: 14 residues. V was clipped by 10 bases and J by 4 bases, with 18 bases between them. Germline V gene lookup returns CDR1 MNHNS and CDR2 SASEGT. CDR3 residues: CATTSRVEADTQYF. DNA of the CDR3: TGTGCCACCACCTCACGGGTGGAGGCAGATACGCAGTATTTT.

This clonotype occurred a few times. The CDR3 bases are TGTGCCAGCAGCTTAGTTGGGGGCTCTGAAGCTTTCTTT. Protein: CASSLVGGSEAFF. J is TRBJ1-1 and V is TRBV7-2, with a tentative D call TRBD1 (6 bases). Looked up from germline, CDR1 is SGHTA and CDR2 is FQGNSA. This CDR3 comprises 13 residues. V was trimmed by 1 base and J by 6 bases, leaving 9 bases between them.

At least ten counts were recorded for this clonotype. J is TRBJ1-5 and V is TRBV28, with D possibly TRBD1 on 6 matching bases. With 7 bases removed from V and 3 bases from J, the gap between germline ends came to 16 bases. The V gene's germline CDR1 is MDHEN and CDR2 SYDVKM. The CDR3 runs to 15 residues. The chain's CDR3 is CASKGGGPDNQPQHF. In nucleotides, the CDR3 is TGTGCCAGCAAGGGGGGCGGGCCAGACAATCAGCCCCAGCATTTT.

The gene calls are TRBV6-6 and TRBJ2-7; 9 nucleotides align to TRBD2. After removal of 0 bases from V and 2 bases from J, the junction contained 2 bases not matched to a gene. The CDR3 has 15 residues. Germline loops: CDR1 MNHNY, CDR2 SVGAGI (reference sequence). The CDR3 reads CASSYSSSGAYEQYF. CDR3 in DNA: TGTGCCAGCAGTTACTCGTCTAGCGGGGCCTACGAGCAGTACTTC.

V usage is TRBV27 and J usage is TRBJ1-2; a possible D gene is TRBD1 (6 bases). CDR1 and CDR2 from the germline V gene are MNHEY and SMNVEV (reference sequence). CDR3 length: 16 amino acids. The ends were cut back, 2 bases at V and 0 bases at J, with 13 bases in the middle. Here the CDR3 DNA reads TGTGCCAGCAGTTTAGTCCGGGACAAATCTAACTATGGCTACACCTTC. This codes for CASSLVRDKSNYGYTF.

In this sample, this clonotype turned up a few times. The chain employs TRBV6-6 and TRBJ2-7; 9 bases are a match to TRBD2. V trimming: 2 bases; J trimming: 4 bases; junction bases outside the gene matches: 15. The CDR3 runs to 18 residues. Germline V gives CDR1 MNHNY, CDR2 SVGAGI (reference sequence). The CDR3 bases are TGTGCCAGCAGTTACAAGGGCGGGCTAGCGGGGTCCTTGTACGAGCAGTACTTC. Its protein product is CASSYKGGLAGSLYEQYF.

The chain joins TRBV18 to TRBJ1-1, with 7 bases that match TRBD1. This CDR3 is 15 amino acids long. The V gene's germline CDR1 is KGHSH and CDR2 LQKENI. V was pared by 4 bases and J by 3 bases, with 8 bases of the junction left unmatched. The CDR3 nucleotides are TGTGCCAGCTCACGAGACAGGGCGGGGGACACTGAAGCTTTCTTT. Its translation: CASSRDRAGDTEAFF.